This T cell receptor (beta chain) comes out of a study of blood T cell repertoires in COVID-19. At the level of the study: Sample material is recorded as cDNA or gDNA derived from T cells, B-cell-depleted T cells, or PBMCs.

Original methodology: Reference gene primers were amplified, and this amplification served to estimate nucleated cell counts. The repertoire was sequenced with immunoSEQ multiplex PCR; TCRdb's copy has only in-frame clones and lacks some. V and J calls plus clone size are reproduced from that table; the DNA served to infer D and trimming. The top ten hold about 15% of the sample, which has some 120,000 clones, around 85% seen once. Patients from Seattle were sampled longitudinally, starting during active infection. The CDR3 spans 13 residues. Germline-derived CDR1 and CDR2 are KGHDR and SFDVKD. Trimming shortened V by 4 bases and J by 0 bases, and 6 bases separated the two germline ends.

V and J are TRBV24-1 and TRBJ2-7; D remains ambiguous. The TCR sequence derives from a man younger than 40 with COVID-19, enrolled during active disease. Sequenced: peripheral blood. CDR3 coding DNA: TGTGCCACCAGTGAAGACAACTCCTACGAGCAGTACTTC. Its translation is CATSEDNSYEQYF.